This entry lists 7 T cell receptor beta chains sequenced from one sample in a study of cytomegalovirus exposure and HLA in healthy donors. Clones were read by immunoSEQ multiplex PCR, and TCRdb kept only the in-frame ones, dropping some. The repertoire consists of approximately 200,000 clones, with approximately 80% occurring once and the leading ten covering around an eighth. Source material: PBMCs. The receptor set was obtained from a woman in her 30s in good health and CMV-seropositive.

The rearrangement links TRBV25-1 to TRBJ1-1, with D maybe TRBD1 (5 bases). Germline assignment: CDR1 MGHDK and CDR2 SYGVNS. V was trimmed by 4 bases and J by 3 bases, leaving 9 bases between them. The CDR3 is 13 amino acids. CDR3 protein: CASSVGQYTEAFF. CDR3 DNA: TGTGCCAGCAGTGTAGGACAATACACTGAAGCTTTCTTT.

The rearrangement links TRBV7-2 to TRBJ2-7; D gene uncertain. Germline V gene sequence: CDR1 SGHTA, CDR2 FQGNSA. Trimming pared 1 base from V and 3 bases from J, leaving 16 bases between. The CDR3 is made up of 16 amino acids. The CDR3, as DNA: TGTGCCAGCAGCTTAGGTCCCAGTAGAACGGGCTACGAGCAGTACTTC. This translates into CASSLGPSRTGYEQYF.

The V and J genes are TRBV5-1 and TRBJ2-3; 7 positions agree with TRBD1. CDR3 size: 12 residues. Looked up from germline, CDR1 is SGHRS and CDR2 is YFSETQ. The junction had 2 bases not matched to a gene; V was cut back by 5 bases and J by 5 bases. The CDR3 DNA follows: TGCGCCAGCAGACGGACAGGAGATACGCAGTATTTT. It translates to CASRRTGDTQYF.

The chain employs TRBV28 and TRBJ1-2; D may be TRBD1 (5 bases). The CDR3 length is 15 residues. Germline V lookup: CDR1 MDHEN, CDR2 SYDVKM. V dropped 5 bases and J dropped 4 bases, with 17 bases sitting between them. DNA for the CDR3: TGTGCCAGCAGTCAGTTAGGCAGGGATACCTATGGCTACACCTTC. It translates to CASSQLGRDTYGYTF.

CDR3: CASSPGGLPYEQYF. For the CDR3, the DNA is TGTGCCAGCTCACCTGGGGGACTTCCATACGAGCAGTACTTC. This chain connects TRBV18 to TRBJ2-7, with D maybe TRBD2 (6 bases). The germline gives CDR1 KGHSH, CDR2 LQKENI. CDR3 length: 14 residues. V lost 3 bases and J lost 4, with 13 bases in between.

A few counts support this clone. This chain connects TRBV11-2 to TRBJ1-3, with 8 positions matching TRBD1. Trimming took 1 base from V and 5 from J; bases not matched to a gene: 4. The CDR3 covers 15 residues. Germline lookup yields CDR1 SGHAT and CDR2 FQNNGV. The CDR3 nucleotides are TGTGCCAGCAGCTTAGCTGCAGGGGGCAGAAACACCATATATTTT. This translates into CASSLAAGGRNTIYF. The variable domain in full, with the rest retrieved from reference TRBV11-2 and TRBJ1-3, is EAGVAQSPRYKIIEKRQSVAFWCNPISGHATLYWYQQILGQGPKLLIQFQNNGVVDDSQLPKDRFSAERLKGVDSTLKIQPAKLEDSAVYLCASSLAAGGRNTIYFGEGSWLTVV.

The chain links TRBV27 to TRBJ2-2; the match to TRBD1 covers 9 bases. The CDR3 has 17 amino acids. The germline CDR1 and CDR2 sequences are MNHEY and SMNVEV (reference sequence). J gave up 5 bases and V 6 bases, and 13 bases lay outside the gene matches. CDR3 bases: TGTGCCAGCAGCTATTGGGGACAGGGAGTAAAAACCGGGGAGCTGTTTTTT. This codes for CASSYWGQGVKTGELFF.